The 28 T cell receptor beta chains given below trace back to one sample, sequenced in a study of identical twins. Each CDR3 protein gets one entry after TCRdb re-called the 5' RACE reads with MiXCR. Among approximately 230,000 distinct CDR3 sequences listed, 6.5% were seen once. The data also belong to a second study, concerning T cells expressing NK-cell markers.

Input material: CD8+ T cells sorted from blood. These TCRs come from a woman in her late teens or twenties in good health.

This clonotype was recorded a few times. The chain uses TRBV9 and TRBJ2-5; 12 nucleotides align to TRBD2. Unmatched junction bases numbered 9, after V lost 3 bases and J lost 0 bases. Germline loops: CDR1 SGDLS, CDR2 YYNGEE. This CDR3 region has 18 residues. This CDR3 is CASSDPLAGGPNQETQYF. In DNA, the CDR3 is TGTGCCAGCAGCGACCCACTAGCGGGGGGTCCTAACCAAGAGACCCAGTACTTC. The whole variable domain, remainder taken from reference TRBV9 and TRBJ2-5, is DSGVTQTPKHLITATGQRVTLRCSPRSGDLSVYWYQQSLDQGLQFLIQYYNGEERAKGNILERFSAQQFPDLHSELNLSSLELGDSALYFCASSDPLAGGPNQETQYFGPGTRLLVL.

This clonotype has just a few counts. The rearrangement uses TRBV29-1 and TRBJ2-1; D call uncertain. CDR1 and CDR2 (germline): SQVTM, ANQGSEA. CDR3 length: 11 residues. V was shortened by 8 bases and J by 7 bases, with 12 bases between the two germline ends. The CDR3 nucleotides read TGCAGCTTTAGATTCTTAAATGAGCAGTTCTTC. Protein sequence: CSFRFLNEQFF.

The rearrangement uses TRBV20-1 and TRBJ2-7; possibly TRBD1 or TRBD2 for D (5 bases each). V gave up 0 bases and J gave up 3 bases, with 18 bases separating them. Per germline, CDR1 DFQATT and CDR2 SNEGSKA (reference sequence). The CDR3 runs 16 residues. CDR3 bases: TGCAGTGCTAGAGATCTCAAGACGGGACCGAACTACGAGCAGTACTTC. This gives the protein CSARDLKTGPNYEQYF.

The CDR3 spells CASSYSRGSYEQYF. CDR3 coding DNA: TGTGCCAGCAGTTACTCCCGGGGGTCCTACGAGCAGTACTTC. The V gene is TRBV6-5, the J gene TRBJ2-7; TRBD2 is a possible D gene (6 bases). This CDR3 region has 14 residues. V lost 0 bases and J 1 base, leaving 7 bases between the germline ends. The germline CDR1 and CDR2 sequences are MNHEY and SVGAGI.

The J gene is TRBJ2-1, the V gene TRBV18, with D tentatively TRBD2 (5 bases). Germline loops: CDR1 KGHSH, CDR2 LQKENI. The CDR3 has 18 amino acids. Trimming pared 4 bases from V and 0 bases from J, leaving 19 bases between. The CDR3 DNA follows: TGTGCCAGCTCACGACCCAATTATAGGGAGACCTCCTACAATGAGCAGTTCTTC. Its translation: CASSRPNYRETSYNEQFF.

This clonotype was seen a handful of times. J is TRBJ2-1 and V is TRBV27; D may correspond to TRBD1 or TRBD2 (5 bases each). V was cut by 7 bases and J by 7 bases, with 17 bases left in between. CDR1 and CDR2 from the germline V gene are MNHEY and SMNVEV (reference sequence). The CDR3 sequence is 14 residues long. CDR3 nucleotides: TGTGCCAGCACCACTACCTGGGGCGGGAATGAGCAGTTCTTC. Its translation is CASTTTWGGNEQFF.

This chain uses TRBV27 with TRBJ2-7; TRBD2 aligns across 8 bases. J lost 2 bases, V lost 3 bases, and 6 bases had no gene match. Germline V gene sequence: CDR1 MNHEY, CDR2 SMNVEV (reference sequence). The CDR3 contains 15 residues. The CDR3 bases are TGTGCCAGCAGTTTTGCTAGCGGGTCCGCCTACGAGCAGTACTTC. Protein sequence: CASSFASGSAYEQYF.

This clonotype was counted between two and nine times. This CDR3 reads CASSLGGTGMGNQPQHF. The CDR3, as DNA: TGTGCCAGCAGCTTAGGGGGGACAGGGATGGGCAATCAGCCCCAGCATTTT. The rearrangement links TRBV7-9 to TRBJ1-5; TRBD1 aligns across 9 bases. Germline-derived CDR1 and CDR2 are SEHNR and FQNEAQ (reference sequence). V gave up 1 base and J gave up 2 bases; unmatched junction bases: 6. The CDR3 is made up of 17 amino acids.

This clonotype was detected a few times. The rearrangement links TRBV27 to TRBJ2-3, with 10 positions matching TRBD2. The length of the CDR3 is 15 residues. Germline-derived CDR1 and CDR2 are MNHEY and SMNVEV (reference sequence). The J segment lost 4 bases and the V segment lost 2 bases, leaving 3 bases of the junction unmatched. CDR3 amino acids: CASSLLAGVADTQYF. In DNA, the CDR3 is TGTGCCAGCAGTTTACTAGCGGGAGTCGCAGATACGCAGTATTTT.

There are many counts of this clonotype. The rearrangement joins TRBV27 to TRBJ1-4; 7 bases agree with TRBD1. The V and J ends lost 6 bases and 5 bases, in that order; junction bases with no gene match: 6. The CDR3 has 14 residues. Germline V gene lookup returns CDR1 MNHEY and CDR2 SMNVEV (reference sequence). The CDR3 loop is CASRAGQRNEKLFF. The CDR3, as DNA: TGTGCCAGCAGGGCGGGACAGAGGAATGAAAAACTGTTTTTT.

In this sample, this clonotype turned up a few times. The chain employs TRBV20-1 and TRBJ2-7; D tentatively fits TRBD1 or TRBD2 (5 bases each). The CDR3 totals 14 residues. Germline CDR1 and CDR2: DFQATT and SNEGSKA (reference sequence). V was trimmed by 5 bases and J by 4 bases, leaving 18 bases between them. The CDR3 is CSASRADGGYEQYF. The CDR3 bases are TGCAGTGCTTCACGAGCGGATGGGGGATACGAGCAGTACTTC.

V is TRBV12-5 and J is TRBJ2-7; TRBD1 matches at 7 bases. There are 15 residues in the CDR3. Losses at the gene ends were 2 bases for V and 2 bases for J; bases not matched to a gene: 6. The germline V gene encodes CDR1 LGHNT and CDR2 FRNRAP. CDR3: CASGLPDRRAYEQYF. CDR3 coding DNA: TGTGCTAGTGGTTTGCCGGACAGGCGTGCCTACGAGCAGTACTTC.

This clonotype was found many times. The V gene is TRBV15, the J gene TRBJ2-7; D call uncertain. The CDR3 loop spans 14 amino acids. V lost 8 bases to trimming and J lost 2 bases, with 16 bases between them. CDR1 is LNHNV, CDR2 YYDKDF, per germline (reference sequence). CDR3 protein: CATSERSGTYEQYF. The CDR3 nucleotides are TGTGCCACCTCAGAGAGGTCCGGCACCTACGAGCAGTACTTC.

This clonotype occurred a few times. V usage is TRBV7-9 and J usage is TRBJ2-5, with D perhaps matching TRBD1 or TRBD2 (5 bases each). V dropped 0 bases and J dropped 2 bases, with 13 bases sitting between them. The germline gives CDR1 SEHNR, CDR2 FQNEAQ (reference sequence). This CDR3 region has 16 residues. The CDR3 sequence is CASSLALGVEQETQYF. The CDR3 region has the DNA TGTGCCAGCAGCTTAGCGCTGGGGGTGGAACAAGAGACCCAGTACTTC.

This clonotype turned up a few times. The chain carries TRBV10-2 and TRBJ2-3; D unclear. In germline, CDR1 is WSHSY, CDR2 SAAADI. Trimming left V 8 bases short and J 0 bases short, with 18 bases between. CDR3 length: 16 residues. The CDR3 protein is CASLPGAAYSTDTQYF. The CDR3 DNA sequence: TGCGCCAGCTTGCCAGGAGCTGCTTATAGCACAGATACGCAGTATTTT.

This clonotype came up many times. The CDR3 is CASSLDSDYEQYF. DNA of the CDR3: TGTGCCAGCAGCTTAGATTCGGATTACGAGCAGTACTTC. The genes are TRBV7-9 and TRBJ2-7; D gene ambiguous. The CDR3 length is 13 residues. Germline CDR1 SEHNR, CDR2 FQNEAQ (reference sequence). Between the trimmed V and J ends, which lost 1 base and 4 bases, there was a span of 8 bases.

At least ten counts were recorded for this clonotype. J is TRBJ1-6 and V is TRBV29-1; possibly TRBD1 for D (6 bases). CDR1 SQVTM and CDR2 ANQGSEA come from the germline V gene. Trimming removed 0 bases from V and 13 bases from J, with 25 bases in between. The CDR3 is made up of 17 amino acids. Written as DNA, the CDR3 is TGCAGCGTTGAAGAGCTTGTGTCGGGACATGTTATGGAGCCCCTCCACTTT. Its translation is CSVEELVSGHVMEPLHF.

This clonotype occurred many times. This chain links TRBV29-1 with TRBJ1-1, with unresolved D. CDR3 length: 15 residues. Germline-derived CDR1 and CDR2 are SQVTM and ANQGSEA. V was trimmed by 0 bases and J by 3 bases, leaving 14 bases between them. The chain's CDR3 is CSVEDPGSSYTEAFF. Written as DNA, the CDR3 is TGCAGCGTTGAAGATCCCGGCAGCAGTTACACTGAAGCTTTCTTT.

This clonotype was observed a few times. The rearrangement joins TRBV12-3 or TRBV12-4 to TRBJ2-1; D is undetermined. Trimming removed 3 bases from V and 5 bases from J, with 17 bases in between. The CDR3 is 16 amino acids. The CDR3 spells CASSFPSRQKNNEQFF. CDR3 DNA sequence: TGTGCCAGCAGTTTTCCTTCGCGTCAGAAAAACAATGAGCAGTTCTTC.

This clonotype was seen ten or more times. V gene TRBV20-1 combines with J gene TRBJ2-7; 16 bases are a match to TRBD2. Per germline, CDR1 DFQATT and CDR2 SNEGSKA (reference sequence). This CDR3 is 15 amino acids long. V trimming: 6 bases; J trimming: 5 bases; junction bases outside the gene matches: 7. CDR3 DNA: TGCAGTGCCGGGACTAGCGGGAGGGCGGTCCACGAGCAGTACTTC. Protein sequence: CSAGTSGRAVHEQYF.

V gene TRBV11-1 combines with J gene TRBJ2-3; TRBD2 matches at 11 bases. The CDR3 is 20 residues long. Trimming cost V 7 bases and J 1 base; bases outside gene matches: 19. Germline values: CDR1 SGHAT, CDR2 FQDESV (reference sequence). CDR3 region: CASIRSPPLSGGVGTDTQYF. As DNA, the CDR3 is TGTGCCAGCATTCGTTCTCCACCACTTAGCGGGGGGGTTGGCACAGATACGCAGTATTTT.

The V gene is TRBV3-1, the J gene TRBJ1-2; possibly TRBD1 for D (5 bases). There are 14 residues in the CDR3. Germline V gene sequence: CDR1 LGHDT, CDR2 YNNKEL (reference sequence). V dropped 4 bases and J dropped 3 bases, with 12 bases sitting between them. The CDR3 here is CASSRTGFDYGYTF. Written as DNA, the CDR3 is TGTGCCAGCAGCCGAACAGGTTTCGACTATGGCTACACCTTC.

As concerns this clonotype: Germline and junction disagree at one end, which may indicate a read error. The chain links TRBV28 to TRBJ2-3; 13 nucleotides match TRBD2. Germline values: CDR1 MDHEN, CDR2 SYDVKM. There are 16 residues in the CDR3. CDR3 nucleotides: TGTGACAGCAGTAAGGGACTAGCGGGAACCACAGATACGCAGTATTTT. Its protein product is CDSSKGLAGTTDTQYF. The full variable domain, in which reference TRBV28 and TRBJ2-3 provide the parts outside the CDR3, is DVKVTQSSRYLVKRTGEKVFLECVQDMDHENMFWYRQDPGLGLRLIYFSYDVKMKEKGDIPEGYSVSREKKERFSLILESASTNQTSMYLCDSSKGLAGTTDTQYFGPGTRLTVL.

The sample holds a few counts of this clonotype. The rearrangement uses TRBV6-1 and TRBJ1-4; D is undetermined. The CDR3 consists of 12 residues. Germline CDR1 is MNHNS and CDR2 is SASEGT. The germline V and J ends were trimmed by 9 bases and 8 bases, with 13 bases remaining between them. The CDR3 DNA sequence: TGTGCCAGTGCCTGGGCCGGGGAAAAACTGTTTTTT. Amino acid sequence: CASAWAGEKLFF.

This clonotype was counted at least ten times. This rearrangement joins TRBV27 to TRBJ2-7, with TRBD2 identical over 10 bases. The CDR3 runs 14 residues. CDR1 and CDR2 from the germline V gene are MNHEY and SMNVEV (reference sequence). V lost 6 bases and J lost 4; bases outside the gene matches: 6. Here the CDR3 DNA reads TGTGCCAGCAGCATAGCGGGAGGTGCATACGAGCAGTACTTC. Translated: CASSIAGGAYEQYF.

Only a few counts were recorded for this clonotype. This rearrangement joins TRBV15 to TRBJ2-3; 7 bases agree with TRBD2. The germline V gene encodes CDR1 LNHNV and CDR2 YYDKDF (reference sequence). The CDR3 runs to 16 residues. V lost 5 bases, J lost 2 bases, and 10 bases stayed unmatched. CDR3: CATSGQRAGITDTQYF. The DNA of the CDR3 is TGTGCCACCAGCGGACAAAGAGCGGGGATCACAGATACGCAGTATTTT.

The rearrangement uses TRBV7-6 and TRBJ1-2, with a tentative D call TRBD1 (5 bases). This CDR3 has 15 residues. V shed 3 bases and J shed 10 bases, with 21 bases lying between them. From germline, CDR1 is SGHVS and CDR2 FNYEAQ. In DNA form, the CDR3 reads TGTGCCAGCAGCTTGGCTGGTCGTGGGACGTCCCTCTACACCTTC. Residues: CASSLAGRGTSLYTF.

This clonotype came up many times. V usage is TRBV7-9 and J usage is TRBJ2-7; possible D gene TRBD2, 7 bases. The CDR3 has 16 residues. V gave up 2 bases and J gave up 1 base, with 15 bases separating them. Germline CDR1 is SEHNR and CDR2 is FQNEAQ (reference sequence). This CDR3 reads CASSLPQGRVSYEQYF. The DNA for the CDR3 is TGTGCCAGCAGCTTACCGCAGGGGAGGGTATCCTACGAGCAGTACTTC.